This T cell receptor beta chain stems from a study of T cell responses to AZD1222 COVID-19 vaccine. There are 12 residues in the CDR3. V was cut by 8 bases and J by 0 bases, with 5 bases left in between. CDR1 is MDHEN and CDR2 is SYDVKM in the germline V gene. Study-wide findings and caveats: Samples come after the peak T cell response, not at day 14. There were mostly white British donors and more females than males, and clonal diversity was possibly underestimated. Only five to seven individuals given AZD1222 were seropositive at baseline.

The repertoire was sequenced with immunoSEQ multiplex PCR; TCRdb's copy has only in-frame clones and lacks some. The repertoire consists of 120,000 or so clones, with around 87% occurring once and the leading ten covering about 10%. Worth noting for this clone: The antigen is unknown.

The chain uses TRBV28 and TRBJ1-3; no clear D. The sequenced sample was peripheral blood, obtained on day 0 of AZD1222 vaccination. The TCR sequence derives from an adult in good health. The CDR3 DNA is TGTGCCAGCTTTATCTCTGGAAACACCATATATTTT. Amino acids: CASFISGNTIYF.